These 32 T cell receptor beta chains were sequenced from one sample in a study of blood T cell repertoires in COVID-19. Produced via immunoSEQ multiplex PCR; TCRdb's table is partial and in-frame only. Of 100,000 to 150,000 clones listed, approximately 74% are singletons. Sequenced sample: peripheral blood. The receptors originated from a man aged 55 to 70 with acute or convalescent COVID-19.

The CDR3 region has the DNA TGTGCCAGCAGCTTAGTAAGCTATGAGCAGTTCTTC. Its translation is CASSLVSYEQFF. The chain employs TRBV7-9 and TRBJ2-1; D is unresolved. Trimming removed 1 base from V and 8 bases from J, with 6 bases in between. Germline CDR1 reads SEHNR; CDR2 reads FQNEAQ (reference sequence). The CDR3 has 12 amino acids.

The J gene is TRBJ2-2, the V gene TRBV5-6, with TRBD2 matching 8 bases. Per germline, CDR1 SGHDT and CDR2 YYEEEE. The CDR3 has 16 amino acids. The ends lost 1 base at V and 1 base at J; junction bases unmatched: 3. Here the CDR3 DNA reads TGTGCCAGCAGCTTGCCCGGGGGGGGGAACACCGGGGAGCTGTTTTTT. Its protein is CASSLPGGGNTGELFF.

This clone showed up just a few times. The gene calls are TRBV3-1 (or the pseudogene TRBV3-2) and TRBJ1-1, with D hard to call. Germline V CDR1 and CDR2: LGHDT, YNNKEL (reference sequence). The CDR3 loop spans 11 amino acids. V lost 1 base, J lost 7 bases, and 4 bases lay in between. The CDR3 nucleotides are TGTGCCAGCAGCCAAGCGGGTGAAGCTTTCTTT. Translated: CASSQAGEAFF.

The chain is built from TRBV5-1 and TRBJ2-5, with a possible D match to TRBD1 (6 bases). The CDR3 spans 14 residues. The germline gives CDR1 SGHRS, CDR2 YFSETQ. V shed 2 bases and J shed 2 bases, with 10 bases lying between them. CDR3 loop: CASSFQDRQETQYF. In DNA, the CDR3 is TGCGCCAGCAGCTTTCAGGACAGACAAGAGACCCAGTACTTC.

This CDR3 reads CASLRGGSYNEQFF. CDR3 bases: TGTGCCAGCTTGCGCGGGGGCTCCTACAATGAGCAGTTCTTC. V gene TRBV6-5 combines with J gene TRBJ2-1, with TRBD2 identical over 7 bases. Trimming at V came to 8 bases and at J to 0 bases, leaving 4 bases not matched to a gene. Germline CDR1 MNHEY, CDR2 SVGAGI. The length of the CDR3 is 14 residues.

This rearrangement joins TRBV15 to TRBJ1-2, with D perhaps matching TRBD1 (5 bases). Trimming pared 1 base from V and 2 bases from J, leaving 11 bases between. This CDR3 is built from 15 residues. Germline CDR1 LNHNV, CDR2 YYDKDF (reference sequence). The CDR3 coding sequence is TGTGCCACCAGCAGAGTAGGGGCGGTGAACTATGGCTACACCTTC. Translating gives CATSRVGAVNYGYTF.

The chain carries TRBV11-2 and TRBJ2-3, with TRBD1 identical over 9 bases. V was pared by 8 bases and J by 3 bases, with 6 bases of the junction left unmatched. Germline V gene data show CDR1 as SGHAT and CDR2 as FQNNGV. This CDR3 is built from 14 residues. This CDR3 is CASDRGSGTDTQYF. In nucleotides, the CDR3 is TGTGCCAGCGACAGGGGGTCCGGGACAGATACGCAGTATTTT.

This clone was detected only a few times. The CDR3 DNA follows: TGTGCCAGTAGTATATCCCCTCGGCTAGAGGTGACGCAGTATTTT. Residues: CASSISPRLEVTQYF. This chain joins TRBV19 and TRBJ2-3, with D uncertain. The CDR3 runs to 15 residues. Germline CDR1 reads LNHDA; CDR2 reads SQIVND (reference sequence). V lost 2 bases to trimming and J lost 9 bases, with 18 bases between them.

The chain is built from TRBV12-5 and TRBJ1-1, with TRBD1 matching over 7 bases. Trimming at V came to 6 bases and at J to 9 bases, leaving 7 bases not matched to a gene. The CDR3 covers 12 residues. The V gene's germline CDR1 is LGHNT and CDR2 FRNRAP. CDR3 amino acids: CASGREGAKAFF. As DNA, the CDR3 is TGTGCTAGTGGCCGTGAGGGGGCAAAAGCTTTCTTT.

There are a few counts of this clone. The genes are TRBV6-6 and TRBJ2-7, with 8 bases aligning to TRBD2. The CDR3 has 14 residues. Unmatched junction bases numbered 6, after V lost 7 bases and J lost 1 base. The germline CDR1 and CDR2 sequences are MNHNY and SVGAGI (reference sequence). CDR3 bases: TGTGCCAGCACCCCGGGAGGGAGATCCTACGAGCAGTACTTC. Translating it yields CASTPGGRSYEQYF.

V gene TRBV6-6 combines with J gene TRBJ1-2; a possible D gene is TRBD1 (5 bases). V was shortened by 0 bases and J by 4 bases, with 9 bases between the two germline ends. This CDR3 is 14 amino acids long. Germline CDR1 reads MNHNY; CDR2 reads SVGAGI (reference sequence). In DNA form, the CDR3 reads TGTGCCAGCAGTTACTCGGGCAGGGCCTATGGCTACACCTTC. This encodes CASSYSGRAYGYTF.

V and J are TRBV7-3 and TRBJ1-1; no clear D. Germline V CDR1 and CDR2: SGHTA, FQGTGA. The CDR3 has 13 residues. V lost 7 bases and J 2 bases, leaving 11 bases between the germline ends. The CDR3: CASKLTSNTEAFF. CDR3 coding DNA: TGTGCCAGCAAGCTTACTTCAAACACTGAAGCTTTCTTT.

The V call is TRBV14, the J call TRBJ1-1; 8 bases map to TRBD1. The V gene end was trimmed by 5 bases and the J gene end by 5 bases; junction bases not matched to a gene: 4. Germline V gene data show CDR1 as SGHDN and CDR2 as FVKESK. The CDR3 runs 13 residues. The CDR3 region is CASSSQGATEAFF. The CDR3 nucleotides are TGTGCCAGCAGCTCGCAGGGGGCAACTGAAGCTTTCTTT.

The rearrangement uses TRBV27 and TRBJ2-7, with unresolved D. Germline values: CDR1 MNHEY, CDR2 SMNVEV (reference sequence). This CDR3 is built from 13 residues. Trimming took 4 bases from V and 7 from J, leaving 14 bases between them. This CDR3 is CASSSINSWEQYF. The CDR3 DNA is TGTGCCAGCAGTTCAATTAACTCTTGGGAGCAGTACTTC.

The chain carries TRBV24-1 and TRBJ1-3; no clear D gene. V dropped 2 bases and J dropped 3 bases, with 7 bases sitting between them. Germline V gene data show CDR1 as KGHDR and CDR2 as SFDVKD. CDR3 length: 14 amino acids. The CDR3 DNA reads TGTGCCACCAGTGATTCGCGGTATGGAAACACCATATATTTT. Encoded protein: CATSDSRYGNTIYF.

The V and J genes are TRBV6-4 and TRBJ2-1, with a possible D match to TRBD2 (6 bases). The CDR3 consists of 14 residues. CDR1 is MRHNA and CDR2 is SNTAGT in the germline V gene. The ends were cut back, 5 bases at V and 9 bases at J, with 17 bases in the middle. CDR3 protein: CASSQTLAETEQFF. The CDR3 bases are TGTGCCAGCAGTCAGACATTAGCGGAGACTGAGCAGTTCTTC.

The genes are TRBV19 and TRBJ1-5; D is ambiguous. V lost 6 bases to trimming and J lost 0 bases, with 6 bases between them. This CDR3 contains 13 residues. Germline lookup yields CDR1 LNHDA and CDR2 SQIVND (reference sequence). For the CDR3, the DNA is TGTGCCAGTAGACAGTATAGCAATCAGCCCCAGCATTTT. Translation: CASRQYSNQPQHF. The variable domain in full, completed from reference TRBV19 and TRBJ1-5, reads DGGITQSPKYLFRKEGQNVTLSCEQNLNHDAMYWYRQDPGQGLRLIYYSQIVNDFQKGDIAEGYSVSREKKESFPLTVTSAQKNPTAFYLCASRQYSNQPQHFGDGTRLSIL.

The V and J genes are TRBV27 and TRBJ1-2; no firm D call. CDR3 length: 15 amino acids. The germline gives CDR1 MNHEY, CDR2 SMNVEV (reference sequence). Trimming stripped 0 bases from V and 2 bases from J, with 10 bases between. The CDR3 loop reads CASSLSVQNNYGYTF. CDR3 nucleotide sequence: TGTGCCAGCAGTTTATCGGTCCAGAACAACTATGGCTACACCTTC.

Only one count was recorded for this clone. This CDR3 reads CASSPPLDRDPGHNYGYTF. The CDR3 DNA reads TGTGCCAGCAGCCCTCCATTAGACAGGGATCCCGGACATAACTATGGCTACACCTTC. The chain has TRBV9 and TRBJ1-2, with TRBD1 matching over 7 bases. CDR3 length: 19 residues. Germline-derived CDR1 and CDR2 are SGDLS and YYNGEE. The ends lost 4 bases at V and 1 base at J; junction bases unmatched: 19. The full variable domain, rest sourced from reference TRBV9 and TRBJ1-2, is DSGVTQTPKHLITATGQRVTLRCSPRSGDLSVYWYQQSLDQGLQFLIQYYNGEERAKGNILERFSAQQFPDLHSELNLSSLELGDSALYFCASSPPLDRDPGHNYGYTFGSGTRLTVV.

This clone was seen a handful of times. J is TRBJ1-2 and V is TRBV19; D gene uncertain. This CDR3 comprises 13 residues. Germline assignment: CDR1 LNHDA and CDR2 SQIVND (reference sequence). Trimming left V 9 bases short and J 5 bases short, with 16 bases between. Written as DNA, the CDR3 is TGTGCCAGCCACCTAGGACGGACTTATGGCTACACCTTC. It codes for CASHLGRTYGYTF.

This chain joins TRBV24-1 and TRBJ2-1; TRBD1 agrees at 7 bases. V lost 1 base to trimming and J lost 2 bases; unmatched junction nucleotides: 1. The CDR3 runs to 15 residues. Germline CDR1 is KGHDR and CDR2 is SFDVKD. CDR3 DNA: TGTGCCACCAGTGATTTCGGACAGGCCTACAATGAGCAGTTCTTC. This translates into CATSDFGQAYNEQFF.

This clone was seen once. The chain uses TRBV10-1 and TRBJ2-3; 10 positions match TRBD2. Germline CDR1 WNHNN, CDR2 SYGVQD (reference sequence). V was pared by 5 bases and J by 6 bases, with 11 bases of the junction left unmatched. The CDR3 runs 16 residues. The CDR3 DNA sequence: TGCGCCAGCAGTAGCTCTAGCGGGAGTGCAGGGGATACGCAGTATTTT. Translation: CASSSSSGSAGDTQYF.

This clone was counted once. CDR3 residues: CATRMGGAANQPQHF. In DNA, the CDR3 is TGTGCCACCCGGATGGGGGGTGCCGCAAATCAGCCCCAGCATTTT. The chain carries TRBV6-5 and TRBJ1-5, with D perhaps matching TRBD1 (5 bases). This CDR3 region has 15 residues. Trimming cost V 10 bases and J 4 bases, with 20 bases left between them. CDR1 MNHEY and CDR2 SVGAGI come from the germline V gene.

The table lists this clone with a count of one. In DNA, the CDR3 is TGTGCCAGCAGCTTATCTTCGGGGGAGCTGTTTTTT. It specifies CASSLSSGELFF. This chain connects TRBV7-9 to TRBJ2-2; D is unresolved. This CDR3 contains 12 residues. Germline V gives CDR1 SEHNR, CDR2 FQNEAQ (reference sequence). V lost 2 bases, J lost 8 bases, and 6 bases lay in between.

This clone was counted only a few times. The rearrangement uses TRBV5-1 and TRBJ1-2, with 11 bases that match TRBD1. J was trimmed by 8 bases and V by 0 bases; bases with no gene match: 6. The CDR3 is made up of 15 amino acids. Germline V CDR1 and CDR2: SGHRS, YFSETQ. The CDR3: CASSLGTGGARGYTF. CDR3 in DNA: TGCGCCAGCAGCTTGGGGACAGGGGGCGCTCGAGGCTACACCTTC.

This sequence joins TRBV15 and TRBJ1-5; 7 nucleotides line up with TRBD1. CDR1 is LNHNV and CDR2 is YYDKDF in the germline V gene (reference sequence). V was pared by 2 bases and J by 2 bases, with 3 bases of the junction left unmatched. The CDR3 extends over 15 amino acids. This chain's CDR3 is CATSRSGGGNQPQHF. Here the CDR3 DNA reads TGTGCCACCAGCAGATCAGGGGGTGGCAATCAGCCCCAGCATTTT.

CDR3 bases: TGTGCCAGCAGTTTTGGAGCGGGAGGCTACAATGAGCAGTTCTTC. Its protein product is CASSFGAGGYNEQFF. V gene TRBV27 combines with J gene TRBJ2-1; 9 bases align to TRBD2. Germline-derived CDR1 and CDR2 are MNHEY and SMNVEV (reference sequence). V shed 3 bases, J shed 3 bases, and the junction held 3 bases outside the gene matches. This CDR3 comprises 15 residues.

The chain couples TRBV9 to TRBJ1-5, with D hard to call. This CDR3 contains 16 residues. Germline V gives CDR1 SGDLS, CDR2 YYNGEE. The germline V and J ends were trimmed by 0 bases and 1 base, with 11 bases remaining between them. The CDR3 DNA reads TGTGCCAGCAGCGTAGGGGCAGGAGGGAGCAATCAGCCCCAGCATTTT. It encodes CASSVGAGGSNQPQHF.

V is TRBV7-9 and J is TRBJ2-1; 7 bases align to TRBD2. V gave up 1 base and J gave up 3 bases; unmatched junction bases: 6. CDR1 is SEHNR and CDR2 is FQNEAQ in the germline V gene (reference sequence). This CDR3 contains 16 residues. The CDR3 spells CASSLVTASGYNEQFF. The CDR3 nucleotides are TGTGCCAGCAGCTTAGTAACGGCTAGCGGCTACAATGAGCAGTTCTTC.

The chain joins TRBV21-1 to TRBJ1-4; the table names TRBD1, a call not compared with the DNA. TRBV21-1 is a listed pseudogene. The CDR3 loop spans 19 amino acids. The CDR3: CASISTRQGVCQSNEKLFF. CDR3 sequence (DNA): TGTGCCAGCATTTCAACGCGACAGGGGGTATGTCAGTCTAATGAAAAACTGTTTTTT.

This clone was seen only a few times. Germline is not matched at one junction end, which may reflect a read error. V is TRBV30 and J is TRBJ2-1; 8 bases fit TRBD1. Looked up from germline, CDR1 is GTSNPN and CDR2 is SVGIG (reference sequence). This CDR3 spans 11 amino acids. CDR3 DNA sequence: TGTGCCTGGACTAAGGGACAGGTAGAGATCTTC. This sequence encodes CAWTKGQVEIF.

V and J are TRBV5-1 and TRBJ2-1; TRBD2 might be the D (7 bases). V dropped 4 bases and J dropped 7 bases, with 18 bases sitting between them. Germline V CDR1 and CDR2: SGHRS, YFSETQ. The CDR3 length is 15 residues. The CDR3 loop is CASSRLSGGGNEQFF. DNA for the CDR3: TGCGCCAGCAGCAGACTGTCGGGGGGCGGGAATGAGCAGTTCTTC.